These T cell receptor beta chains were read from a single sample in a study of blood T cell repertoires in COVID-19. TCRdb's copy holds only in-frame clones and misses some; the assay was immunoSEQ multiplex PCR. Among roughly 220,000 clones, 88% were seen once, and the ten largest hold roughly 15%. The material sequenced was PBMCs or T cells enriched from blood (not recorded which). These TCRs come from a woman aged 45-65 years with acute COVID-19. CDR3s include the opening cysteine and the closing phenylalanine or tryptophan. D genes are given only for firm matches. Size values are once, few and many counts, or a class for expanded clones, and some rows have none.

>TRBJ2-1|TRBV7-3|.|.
CASSLKVGGLSYNEQFF
TGTGCCAGCAGCTTAAAGGTGGGCGGACTGTCCTACAATGAGCAGTTCTTC
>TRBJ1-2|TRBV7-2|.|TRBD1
CASSWGDRVYGYTF
TGTGCCAGCAGCTGGGGGGACAGGGTGTATGGCTACACCTTC
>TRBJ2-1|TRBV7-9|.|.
CASNYGDRTLNEQFF
TGTGCCAGCAACTATGGCGACAGGACCCTCAATGAGCAGTTCTTC
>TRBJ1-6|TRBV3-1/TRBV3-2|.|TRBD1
CASRLKGAISPLHF
TGTGCCAGCAGACTGAAGGGGGCCATCTCACCCCTCCACTTT
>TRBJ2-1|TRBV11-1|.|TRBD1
CASSLRQGVVNEQFF
TGTGCCAGCAGCCTTCGACAGGGGGTAGTCAATGAGCAGTTCTTC
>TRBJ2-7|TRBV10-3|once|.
CAISEKGLGEQYF
TGTGCCATCAGTGAGAAGGGGCTGGGCGAGCAGTACTTC
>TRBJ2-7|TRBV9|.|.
CASSHSRGGGSYEQYF
TGTGCCAGCAGCCACAGCAGGGGAGGGGGCTCCTACGAGCAGTACTTC
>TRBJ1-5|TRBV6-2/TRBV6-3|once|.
CASSLSGIHQPQHF
TGTGCCAGCAGCTTGTCGGGGATCCATCAGCCCCAGCATTTT
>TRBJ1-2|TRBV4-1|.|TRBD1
CASSHLGGGYGYTF
TGCGCCAGCAGCCATTTAGGGGGCGGCTATGGCTACACCTTC
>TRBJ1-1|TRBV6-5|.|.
CATFGWEAFF
TGTGCCACCTTCGGGTGGGAAGCTTTCTTT
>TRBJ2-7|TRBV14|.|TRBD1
CASSLPGQIFYEQYF
TGTGCCAGCAGCCTCCCGGGACAGATTTTCTACGAGCAGTACTTC
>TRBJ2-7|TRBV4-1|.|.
CASSQEVRDSYEQYF
TGCGCCAGCAGCCAAGAGGTCAGGGACTCCTACGAGCAGTACTTC
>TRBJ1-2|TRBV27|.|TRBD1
CASSPGTDYGYTF
TGTGCCAGCAGTCCCGGGACAGACTATGGCTACACCTTC
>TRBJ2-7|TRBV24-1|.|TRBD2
CATSAGGEQYF
TGTGCCACCAGTGCGGGGGGCGAGCAGTACTTC
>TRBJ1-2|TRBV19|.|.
CASSKMIQAAGGYTF
TGTGCCAGTAGTAAAATGATACAGGCGGCGGGGGGCTACACCTTC
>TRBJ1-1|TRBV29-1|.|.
CSVNSVLNTEAFF
TGCAGCGTTAATAGTGTGTTGAACACTGAAGCTTTCTTT
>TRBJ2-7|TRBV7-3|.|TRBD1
CASSLTGRGSYEQYF
TGTGCCAGCAGCTTAACGGGCAGGGGGTCCTACGAGCAGTACTTC
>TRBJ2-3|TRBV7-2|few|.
CASRPGIGTDTQYF
TGTGCCAGCAGGCCGGGGATCGGCACAGATACGCAGTATTTT
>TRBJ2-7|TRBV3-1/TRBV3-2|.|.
CASSPRGLLVEQYF
TGTGCCAGCAGCCCCAGGGGTCTTCTGGTTGAGCAGTACTTC
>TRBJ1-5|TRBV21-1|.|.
CASSKVTGGPSNQPQHF
TGTGCCAGCAGCAAAGTGACAGGGGGCCCGAGCAATCAGCCCCAGCATTTT
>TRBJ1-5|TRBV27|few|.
CASSSWADNQPQHF
TGTGCCAGCAGTTCCTGGGCAGACAATCAGCCCCAGCATTTT
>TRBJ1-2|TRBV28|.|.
CASSLSSGGRYGYTF
TGTGCCAGCAGTTTAAGTTCCGGGGGGAGGTATGGCTACACCTTC
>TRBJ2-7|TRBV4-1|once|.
CASSQGPGTPLNSYEQYF
TGCGCCAGCAGCCAAGGTCCCGGGACACCCTTAAACTCCTACGAGCAGTACTTC
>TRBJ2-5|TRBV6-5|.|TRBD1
CASRTGTGGKETQYF
TGTGCCAGCAGGACCGGGACAGGGGGCAAAGAGACCCAGTACTTC
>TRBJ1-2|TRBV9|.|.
CASTKFGGNRYGYTF
TGTGCCAGCACCAAGTTTGGGGGCAATAGGTATGGCTACACCTTC
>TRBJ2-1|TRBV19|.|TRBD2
CASSGTSGSYNEQFF
TGTGCCAGTAGCGGGACTAGCGGGAGCTACAATGAGCAGTTCTTC
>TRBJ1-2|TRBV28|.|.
CASSPRSYGYTF
TGTGCCAGCAGCCCCCGTAGCTATGGCTACACCTTC
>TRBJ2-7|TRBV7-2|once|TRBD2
CASSLDSGSYEQYF
TGTGCCAGCAGCTTAGATAGCGGGAGCTACGAGCAGTACTTC
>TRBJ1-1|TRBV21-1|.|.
CASSTTENPGQLNTEAFF
TGTGCCAGCAGCACAACCGAGAACCCCGGACAGTTGAACACTGAAGCTTTCTTT
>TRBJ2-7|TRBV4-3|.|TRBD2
CASSQAGGSYEQYF
TGCGCCAGCAGCCAAGCGGGGGGTTCCTACGAGCAGTACTTC
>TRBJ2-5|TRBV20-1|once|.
CSATGETQYF
TGCAGTGCTACGGGAGAGACCCAGTACTTC
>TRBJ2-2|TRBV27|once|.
CASSLSRSTNTGELFF
TGTGCCAGCAGTTTAAGTCGCAGTACGAACACCGGGGAGCTGTTTTTT
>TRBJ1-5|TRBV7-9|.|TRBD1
CASSQDRLNQPQHF
TGTGCCAGCAGCCAGGACAGGCTCAATCAGCCCCAGCATTTT
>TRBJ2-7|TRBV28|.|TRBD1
CASSHPTGEAQYF
TGTGCCAGCAGTCACCCGACAGGGGAGGCGCAGTACTTC
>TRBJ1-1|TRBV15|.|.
CATSREGARNTEAFF
TGTGCCACCAGCAGAGAGGGGGCACGGAACACTGAAGCTTTCTTT
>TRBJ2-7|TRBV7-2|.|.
CASSLNSGLVYEQYF
TGTGCCAGCAGCTTAAACAGCGGGTTGGTCTACGAGCAGTACTTC
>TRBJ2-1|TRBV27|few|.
CASSFFQSRGRGSSYNEQFF
TGTGCCAGCAGTTTTTTTCAGTCCCGCGGCCGTGGGAGCTCCTACAATGAGCAGTTCTTC
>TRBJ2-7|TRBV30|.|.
CAWSLTGAGEQYF
TGTGCCTGGAGTTTAACTGGGGCCGGAGAGCAGTACTTC
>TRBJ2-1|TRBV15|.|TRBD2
CATSRPGLARAEQFF
TGTGCCACCAGCAGGCCGGGACTAGCGAGAGCTGAGCAGTTCTTC
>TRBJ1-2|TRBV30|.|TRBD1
CAWSSGQGRYGYTF
TGTGCCTGGAGTTCCGGACAGGGTCGATATGGCTACACCTTC
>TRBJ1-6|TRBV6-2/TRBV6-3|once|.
CASSGDSPLHF
TGTGCCAGCAGTGGAGATTCACCCCTCCACTTT
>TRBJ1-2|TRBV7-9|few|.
CASSTGYYGYTF
TGTGCCAGCAGCACGGGGTACTATGGCTACACCTTC
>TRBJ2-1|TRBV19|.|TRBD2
CASSLGLAGYNEQFF
TGTGCCAGTAGTCTGGGACTAGCGGGATACAATGAGCAGTTCTTC